This entry lists 9 T cell receptor beta chains sequenced from one sample in a study of T-cell memory formation after mild COVID-19. TCRdb itself ran the 5' RACE reads through MiXCR, one entry per CDR3 protein. The sample includes roughly 120,000 distinct CDR3 sequences, approximately 15% seen only once; the top ten take approximately 15%. The sample consisted of PBMCs or a T cell subset sorted from them (not recorded which). Receptors were obtained from an adult woman who had mild COVID-19 (a few samples of this study predate the infection). Cell type and time point are not known.

This chain links TRBV4-1 with TRBJ1-3; tentative D call: TRBD1 (6 bases). V dropped 3 bases and J dropped 0 bases, with 9 bases sitting between them. The CDR3 has 15 residues. The germline V gene encodes CDR1 MGHRA and CDR2 YSYEKL. The CDR3 protein is CASSQGGLSGNTIYF. As DNA, the CDR3 is TGCGCCAGCAGCCAGGGGGGGCTCTCTGGAAACACCATATATTTT.

The CDR3 bases are TGTGCCAGCAGCTTATTCCCCACAGATACGCAGTATTTT. Its translation is CASSLFPTDTQYF. V gene TRBV7-8 combines with J gene TRBJ2-3; unclear D gene. Germline V gene sequence: CDR1 SGHVS, CDR2 FQNEAQ. Trimming removed 2 bases from V and 2 bases from J, with 5 bases in between. The CDR3 is 13 residues long.

This clonotype was seen a handful of times. This chain uses TRBV19 with TRBJ2-3; a possible D gene is TRBD2 (5 bases). The V and J ends lost 1 base and 2 bases respectively, with 13 bases between them. Germline V gene sequence: CDR1 LNHDA, CDR2 SQIVND (reference sequence). This CDR3 is 16 amino acids long. The CDR3 region is CASSIVVGSPTDTQYF. In DNA form, the CDR3 reads TGTGCCAGTAGTATAGTGGTGGGGAGTCCCACAGATACGCAGTATTTT.

The chain is built from TRBV5-4 and TRBJ2-1; D is possibly TRBD2 (5 bases). Germline loops: CDR1 SGHNT, CDR2 YYREEE (reference sequence). V was shortened by 0 bases and J by 0 bases, with 10 bases between the two germline ends. The CDR3 consists of 16 residues. The CDR3 region has the DNA TGTGCCAGCAGCTTGGGACTATCCAGCTCCTACAATGAGCAGTTCTTC. Residues: CASSLGLSSSYNEQFF.

This clonotype was observed a handful of times. CDR3 residues: CASSQTQTTYEQYF. For the CDR3, the DNA is TGCGCCAGCAGCCAAACACAGACGACCTACGAGCAGTACTTC. The chain carries TRBV4-1 and TRBJ2-7; unclear D gene. The CDR3 length is 14 residues. The V and J ends lost 2 bases and 2 bases respectively, with 10 bases between them. Germline lookup yields CDR1 MGHRA and CDR2 YSYEKL.

The chain couples TRBV19 to TRBJ2-1, with D tentatively TRBD1 (5 bases). The ends were cut back, 2 bases at V and 2 bases at J, with 7 bases in the middle. CDR3 length equals 14 residues. Germline CDR1 and CDR2: LNHDA and SQIVND (reference sequence). Here the CDR3 DNA reads TGTGCCAGTAGTATAAGACAGACCTACAATGAGCAGTTCTTC. This gives the protein CASSIRQTYNEQFF.

The CDR3 sequence: CASSVATSSGVTDTQYF. As DNA, the CDR3 is TGTGCCAGCAGCGTAGCTACGAGTAGCGGGGTCACAGATACGCAGTATTTT. The V and J genes are TRBV9 and TRBJ2-3; 8 bases are a match to TRBD2. The CDR3 spans 17 residues. Germline-derived CDR1 and CDR2 are SGDLS and YYNGEE. With 0 bases clipped from V and 2 bases from J, the junction kept 8 bases outside the gene matches.

The genes are TRBV5-1 and TRBJ2-2; D not certain. Trimming shortened V by 2 bases and J by 2 bases, and 10 bases separated the two germline ends. The germline V gene has CDR1 SGHRS and CDR2 YFSETQ. The CDR3 loop spans 15 amino acids. The CDR3 loop reads CASSFGQANTGELFF. Written as DNA, the CDR3 is TGCGCCAGCAGCTTCGGGCAGGCCAACACCGGGGAGCTGTTTTTT.

J is TRBJ2-1 and V is TRBV20-1; no reliable D call. The CDR3 extends over 13 amino acids. The germline V gene encodes CDR1 DFQATT and CDR2 SNEGSKA (reference sequence). Trimming took off 1 base at V and 0 bases at J, with 4 bases between the two ends. The CDR3 spells CSARAYSYNEQFF. CDR3 DNA sequence: TGCAGTGCTAGAGCCTACTCCTACAATGAGCAGTTCTTC.